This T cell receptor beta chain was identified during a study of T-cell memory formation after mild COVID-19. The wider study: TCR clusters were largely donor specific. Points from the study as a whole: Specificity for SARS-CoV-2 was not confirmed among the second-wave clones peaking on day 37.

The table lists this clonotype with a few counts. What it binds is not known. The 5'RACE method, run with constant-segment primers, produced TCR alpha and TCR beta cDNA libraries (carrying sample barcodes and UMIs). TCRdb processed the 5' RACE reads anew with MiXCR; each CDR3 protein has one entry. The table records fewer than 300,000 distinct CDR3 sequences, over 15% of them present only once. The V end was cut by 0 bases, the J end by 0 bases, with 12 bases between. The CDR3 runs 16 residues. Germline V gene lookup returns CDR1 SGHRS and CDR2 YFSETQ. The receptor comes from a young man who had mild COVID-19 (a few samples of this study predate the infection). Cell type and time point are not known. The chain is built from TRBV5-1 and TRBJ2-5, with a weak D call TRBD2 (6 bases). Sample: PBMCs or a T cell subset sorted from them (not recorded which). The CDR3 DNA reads TGCGCCAGCAGCTTGGAATTCGCGGGGAACCAAGAGACCCAGTACTTC. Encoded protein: CASSLEFAGNQETQYF.